What follows are 14 T cell receptor beta chains derived from one specimen sequenced in a study of identical twins. Each CDR3 protein is one row after TCRdb ran MiXCR on the 5' RACE reads. The sample carries hundreds of thousands of distinct CDR3 sequences, over 8.5% recorded once. This same sample was also part of a study on yellow fever vaccine responses in identical twins.

The sample comprised PBMCs. The receptors stem from a woman aged 18 to 35 in good health.

This clonotype was counted only a few times. The rearrangement links TRBV20-1 to TRBJ1-6; D is uncertain. V gave up 1 base and J gave up 6 bases, with 13 bases separating them. CDR3 length equals 15 residues. The germline CDR1 and CDR2 sequences are DFQATT and SNEGSKA (reference sequence). The CDR3 DNA reads as TGCAGTGCTAGAGGCCAGGCTACAGTTAATTCACCCCTCCACTTT. Its translation is CSARGQATVNSPLHF.

This clonotype was seen at least ten times. V and J are TRBV20-1 and TRBJ2-1, with TRBD1 as a possible D gene (6 bases). Looked up from germline, CDR1 is DFQATT and CDR2 is SNEGSKA (reference sequence). V was cut by 4 bases and J by 0 bases, with 16 bases left in between. The CDR3 is 16 amino acids. CDR3 DNA sequence: TGCAGTGCTATAATGGGGGCCGTGAGCTCCTACAATGAGCAGTTCTTC. Translation gives CSAIMGAVSSYNEQFF.

This clonotype was counted at least ten times. V usage is TRBV6-5 and J usage is TRBJ2-2, with D perhaps assigned TRBD1 or TRBD2 (6 bases each). The CDR3 length is 14 residues. V lost 2 bases to trimming and J lost 6 bases, with 10 bases between them. The germline gives CDR1 MNHEY, CDR2 SVGAGI. The CDR3 nucleotides are TGTGCCAGCAGTTACAAGGGGGGCGCCGGGGAGCTGTTTTTT. This codes for CASSYKGGAGELFF.

This clonotype was counted a few times. CDR3 DNA: TGTGCCAGCAGTTCCAGACTAGCGGGAGGGACGTACGAGCAGTACTTC. This codes for CASSSRLAGGTYEQYF. The chain couples TRBV2 to TRBJ2-7; TRBD2 matches at 14 bases. This CDR3 is 16 amino acids long. Trimming at V came to 5 bases and at J to 4 bases, leaving 7 bases not matched to a gene. Germline lookup yields CDR1 SNHLY and CDR2 FYNNEI.

This clonotype has a count of ten or more. The V gene is TRBV20-1, the J gene TRBJ1-1; the D is unclear. Germline V gene lookup returns CDR1 DFQATT and CDR2 SNEGSKA (reference sequence). V lost 5 bases and J 0 bases, leaving 4 bases between the germline ends. The CDR3 sequence is 11 residues long. The CDR3 DNA reads TGCAGTGCTTTAATGAACACTGAAGCTTTCTTT. Amino acid sequence: CSALMNTEAFF.

The rearrangement uses TRBV12-3 or TRBV12-4 and TRBJ2-3; 7 bases match TRBD1. This CDR3 is built from 14 residues. Trimming removed 6 bases from V and 4 bases from J; junction bases left unmatched: 7. Written as DNA, the CDR3 is TGTGCCAGCAGCGACAGGGTTGCGGCAGATACGCAGTATTTT. The encoded protein is CASSDRVAADTQYF.

The chain uses TRBV7-9 and TRBJ2-2; a weak D match, TRBD1 (6 bases). The germline gives CDR1 SEHNR, CDR2 FQNEAQ (reference sequence). The CDR3 extends over 14 amino acids. V was shortened by 8 bases and J by 4 bases, with 14 bases between the two germline ends. The CDR3 region is CASARQGLTGELFF. The CDR3 bases are TGTGCCAGCGCCCGCCAGGGGCTCACCGGGGAGCTGTTTTTT.

The table lists this clonotype with many counts. This sequence joins TRBV29-1 and TRBJ2-5; D is perhaps TRBD2 (5 bases). Trimming cost V 4 bases and J 5 bases, with 14 bases left between them. CDR3 length equals 13 residues. CDR1 is SQVTM, CDR2 ANQGSEA, per germline. The CDR3 nucleotides read TGCAGCGTTGTTCGCGGGCGGATGGAGACCCAGTACTTC. Amino acid sequence: CSVVRGRMETQYF.

CDR3 nucleotides: TGTGCCAGCAGCCACTCAGCCTTGGGACACGAGCAGTACTTC. Translating it yields CASSHSALGHEQYF. The chain recombines TRBV3-1 with TRBJ2-7; the D call may be TRBD1 or TRBD2 (5 bases each). Trimming removed 3 bases from V and 5 bases from J, with 14 bases in between. Germline loops: CDR1 LGHDT, CDR2 YNNKEL (reference sequence). The CDR3 consists of 14 residues.

The V call is TRBV7-9, the J call TRBJ2-1; 8 nucleotides line up with TRBD2. Trimming removed 7 bases from V and 5 bases from J; junction bases left unmatched: 7. Germline loops: CDR1 SEHNR, CDR2 FQNEAQ (reference sequence). This CDR3 region has 14 residues. The CDR3 coding sequence is TGTGCCAGCACCGGTTGGCGGGAGGACAATGAGCAGTTCTTC. This codes for CASTGWREDNEQFF.

The chain couples TRBV25-1 to TRBJ1-1; D is perhaps TRBD1 (5 bases). Germline V CDR1 and CDR2: MGHDK, SYGVNS. The V and J ends lost 6 bases and 0 bases respectively, with 20 bases between them. The CDR3 has 17 residues. CDR3 region: CASSNSETGPMNTEAFF. Written as DNA, the CDR3 is TGTGCCAGCAGCAACTCAGAGACGGGACCCATGAACACTGAAGCTTTCTTT.

This clonotype was observed a handful of times. The chain employs TRBV5-1 and TRBJ2-7; D possibly corresponds to TRBD2 (5 bases). The germline V gene has CDR1 SGHRS and CDR2 YFSETQ. The CDR3 length is 14 residues. V was shortened by 0 bases and J by 3 bases, with 10 bases between the two germline ends. This CDR3 reads CASSLAGMDYEQYF. The CDR3 DNA reads as TGCGCCAGCAGCTTGGCGGGGATGGACTACGAGCAGTACTTC.

This clonotype has more than one count but fewer than ten. DNA for the CDR3: TGTGCCAGCAGCTTAGGGGACAGAAACCAAGAGACCCAGTACTTC. Its protein product is CASSLGDRNQETQYF. J is TRBJ2-5 and V is TRBV7-2; 7 positions agree with TRBD1. The CDR3 extends over 15 amino acids. The V segment lost 1 base and the J segment 0 bases; nucleotides outside the gene matches: 2. Germline CDR1 SGHTA, CDR2 FQGNSA.

The table lists this clonotype with many counts. The V and J genes are TRBV20-1 and TRBJ2-5; 10 bases fit TRBD2. Germline V lookup: CDR1 DFQATT, CDR2 SNEGSKA (reference sequence). V was clipped by 4 bases and J by 1 base; unmatched bases: 9. The CDR3 extends over 16 amino acids. The CDR3 protein is CSAKIVAGGFQETQYF. CDR3 nucleotides: TGCAGTGCTAAGATAGTAGCGGGAGGCTTCCAAGAGACCCAGTACTTC.